This TCR beta chain was recorded in a study of cytomegalovirus exposure and HLA in healthy donors. This CDR3 comprises 14 residues. Trimming cost V 6 bases and J 13 bases, with 19 bases left between them. The germline gives CDR1 MNHEY, CDR2 SMNVEV (reference sequence). Details on this clone: Antigen unknown.

The PCR used 60 Vbeta and 13 Jbeta primers. Method: immunoSEQ multiplex PCR; TCRdb's copy keeps in-frame clones and lacks some. The sample carries about 140,000 clones, around 80% recorded once. Study-wide findings and caveats: In a later analysis, several top co-occurrence clusters appeared linked to parvovirus B19, influenza, CMV and Epstein-Barr virus. It was reported that TCR beta sequences correctly inferred the HLA-A and HLA-B alleles for most subjects.

This clonotype was sampled from a woman aged 50 to 60 in good health and CMV-seropositive. The material sequenced was PBMCs. The chain recombines TRBV27 with TRBJ1-6; D is unclear. CDR3 coding DNA: TGTGCCAGCAGGTACGGGGTCCTTGATATCCCCCTCCACTTT. It yields the protein CASRYGVLDIPLHF.